These 12 T cell receptor beta chains came from one sample sequenced in a study of T cells in Graves' hyperthyroidism and ophthalmopathy. Researchers took RNA transcripts and amplified the TCR beta CDR3 regions from them. When the TCR CDR3 underwent first-round RT-PCR, the HTBI primer set was used. TCRdb used MiXCR to reprocess the multiplex PCR reads, holding one entry per CDR3 protein. The sample records about 290,000 distinct CDR3 sequences, about 14% being singletons. The sample was blood. These receptors were collected from a woman aged 25-40 years with Graves' hyperthyroidism that later progressed to Graves' ophthalmopathy.

This clonotype showed up many times. The CDR3 region has the DNA TGTGCCAGCAGCCCACGGGGCGGGAGCACAGATACGCAGTATTTT. It codes for CASSPRGGSTDTQYF. The chain recombines TRBV11-2 with TRBJ2-3; D tentatively reads TRBD1 or TRBD2 (5 bases each). Germline CDR1 is SGHAT and CDR2 is FQNNGV. The CDR3 has 15 amino acids. V lost 5 bases and J 0 bases, leaving 12 bases between the germline ends.

This clonotype was recorded many times. J is TRBJ2-1 and V is TRBV27; TRBD2 aligns across 8 bases. Losses at the gene ends were 7 bases for V and 5 bases for J; bases not matched to a gene: 19. This CDR3 spans 18 amino acids. Germline CDR1 reads MNHEY; CDR2 reads SMNVEV (reference sequence). The CDR3 DNA reads TGTGCCAGCACCGGGACGACCCGGGGGGTAGCGGGAAACAATGAGCAGTTCTTC. It encodes CASTGTTRGVAGNNEQFF.

Remarks on this clonotype: A much bigger clone sits one base away, suggesting this may be a read error. V and J are TRBV13 and TRBJ2-7; 7 nucleotides line up with TRBD2. The CDR3 is made up of 16 amino acids. Trimming cost V 5 bases and J 5 bases; bases outside gene matches: 15. The germline V gene has CDR1 PRHDT and CDR2 FYEKMQ (reference sequence). CDR3 amino acids: CASSHTTSESAHEQYF. Written as DNA, the CDR3 is TGTGCCAGCAGCCATACTACTAGCGAGAGTGCCCACGAGCAGTACTTC.

This clonotype was detected many times. The chain employs TRBV27 and TRBJ2-7; possibly TRBD1 for D (6 bases). There are 13 residues in the CDR3. V lost 3 bases and J lost 3, with 9 bases in between. CDR1 and CDR2 (germline): MNHEY, SMNVEV (reference sequence). The DNA for the CDR3 is TGTGCCAGCAGTTTTCAGGACAGCTACGAGCAGTACTTC. The encoded protein is CASSFQDSYEQYF.

Many counts were recorded for this clonotype. The genes are TRBV9 and TRBJ1-5, with D perhaps matching TRBD1 (5 bases). This CDR3 spans 15 amino acids. Germline CDR1 and CDR2: SGDLS and YYNGEE. V was trimmed by 0 bases and J by 4 bases, leaving 11 bases between them. The CDR3 reads CASSVGAAGNQPQHF. In nucleotides, the CDR3 is TGTGCCAGCAGCGTAGGTGCGGCAGGGAATCAGCCCCAGCATTTT.

This clonotype appeared many times. A much larger clone differs by one base, so this may be a read error. The chain recombines TRBV6-1 with TRBJ1-5, with a tentative D call TRBD1 (5 bases). This CDR3 region has 13 residues. Trimming shortened V by 6 bases and J by 1 base, and 7 bases separated the two germline ends. In germline, CDR1 is MNHNS, CDR2 SASEGT. CDR3 nucleotides: TGTGCCAGCAGCTCAGGGAGCAATCAGCCCCAGCATTTT. Protein: CASSSGSNQPQHF.

Ten or more counts support this clonotype. The J gene is TRBJ1-1, the V gene TRBV6-2 or TRBV6-3; no clear D gene. V shed 0 bases and J shed 1 base, with 12 bases lying between them. Per the germline V gene, CDR1 is MNHEY and CDR2 is SVGEGT. The CDR3 spans 16 residues. The CDR3 DNA sequence: TGTGCCAGCAGTTACTCCAAGAGGCGGGCGAACACTGAAGCTTTCTTT. This encodes CASSYSKRRANTEAFF.

This clonotype was counted ten times or more. The rearrangement links TRBV30 to TRBJ1-5, with D perhaps matching TRBD1 (5 bases). Germline V gene lookup returns CDR1 GTSNPN and CDR2 SVGIG (reference sequence). Trimming took off 2 bases at V and 2 bases at J, with 10 bases between the two ends. The CDR3 covers 14 residues. CDR3 sequence: CAWSKGSGNQPQHF. CDR3 nucleotide sequence: TGTGCCTGGAGTAAGGGGTCTGGCAATCAGCCCCAGCATTTT.

The table lists this clonotype with many counts. The gene calls are TRBV27 and TRBJ1-5, with TRBD1 identical over 8 bases. The germline gives CDR1 MNHEY, CDR2 SMNVEV (reference sequence). V dropped 6 bases and J dropped 2; count of bases not matched to a gene: 3. The CDR3 covers 14 residues. The CDR3 spells CASRDREGNQPQHF. The CDR3 nucleotides are TGTGCCAGCAGGGACAGGGAGGGCAATCAGCCCCAGCATTTT.

This clonotype was observed many times. The rearrangement links TRBV28 to TRBJ2-7, with 9 bases fitting TRBD2. Germline CDR1 is MDHEN and CDR2 is SYDVKM. CDR3 length equals 13 residues. V shed 5 bases and J 5 bases; nucleotides not matched to a gene: 4. The CDR3 reads CASSGASGNEQYF. The DNA for the CDR3 is TGTGCCAGCAGTGGAGCTAGCGGGAACGAGCAGTACTTC.

The sample holds many counts of this clonotype. This chain uses TRBV6-1 with TRBJ1-1; D is ambiguous. The length of the CDR3 is 14 residues. CDR1 MNHNS and CDR2 SASEGT come from the germline V gene. Trimming removed 5 bases from V and 0 bases from J, with 10 bases in between. The CDR3 DNA follows: TGTGCCAGCAGTAACGGGTACATGAACACTGAAGCTTTCTTT. Its translation: CASSNGYMNTEAFF.

There are a few counts of this clonotype. The chain employs TRBV5-4 and TRBJ2-3, with D maybe TRBD1 (6 bases). The CDR3 has 14 amino acids. CDR1 is SGHNT, CDR2 YYREEE, per germline (reference sequence). V lost 3 bases and J 4 bases, leaving 12 bases between the germline ends. Written as DNA, the CDR3 is TGTGCCAGCAGCTCGCTGACAGGTGCAGATACGCAGTATTTT. This sequence encodes CASSSLTGADTQYF.